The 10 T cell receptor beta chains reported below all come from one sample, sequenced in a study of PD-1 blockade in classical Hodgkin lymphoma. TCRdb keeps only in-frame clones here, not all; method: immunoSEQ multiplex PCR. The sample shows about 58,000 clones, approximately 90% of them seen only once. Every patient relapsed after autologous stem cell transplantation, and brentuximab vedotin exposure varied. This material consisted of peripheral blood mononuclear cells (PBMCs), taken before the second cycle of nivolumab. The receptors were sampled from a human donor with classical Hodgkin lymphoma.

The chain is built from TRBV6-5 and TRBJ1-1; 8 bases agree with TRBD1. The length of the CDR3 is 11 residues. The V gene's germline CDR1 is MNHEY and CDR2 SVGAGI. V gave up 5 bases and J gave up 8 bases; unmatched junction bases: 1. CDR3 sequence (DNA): TGTGCCAGCAGTCGGACAGGGGAAGCTTTCTTT. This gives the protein CASSRTGEAFF.

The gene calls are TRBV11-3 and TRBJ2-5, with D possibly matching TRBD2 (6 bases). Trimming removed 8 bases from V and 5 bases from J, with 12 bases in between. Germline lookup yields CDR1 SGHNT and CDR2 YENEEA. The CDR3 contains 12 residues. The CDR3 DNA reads TGTGCCAGCGGCCCAGGAGGGGAGACCCAGTACTTC. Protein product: CASGPGGETQYF.

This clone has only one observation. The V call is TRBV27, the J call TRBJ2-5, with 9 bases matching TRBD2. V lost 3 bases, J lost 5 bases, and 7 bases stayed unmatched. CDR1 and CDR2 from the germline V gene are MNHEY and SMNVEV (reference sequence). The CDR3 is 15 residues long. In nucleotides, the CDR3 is TGTGCCAGCAGTTTGGGCGGGGGGGCCAGGGAGACCCAGTACTTC. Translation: CASSLGGGARETQYF.

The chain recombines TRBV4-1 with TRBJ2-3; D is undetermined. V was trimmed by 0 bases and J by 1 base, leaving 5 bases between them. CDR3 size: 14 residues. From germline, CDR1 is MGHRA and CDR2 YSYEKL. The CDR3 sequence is CASSQDPGTDTQYF. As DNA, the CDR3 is TGCGCCAGCAGCCAAGACCCCGGCACAGATACGCAGTATTTT.

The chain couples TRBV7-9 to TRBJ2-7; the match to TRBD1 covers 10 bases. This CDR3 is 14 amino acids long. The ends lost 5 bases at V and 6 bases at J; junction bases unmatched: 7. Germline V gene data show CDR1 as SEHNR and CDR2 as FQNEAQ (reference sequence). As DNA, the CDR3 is TGTGCCAGCAGCCCTGACAGGGGGCCGAGCGAGCAGTACTTC. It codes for CASSPDRGPSEQYF.

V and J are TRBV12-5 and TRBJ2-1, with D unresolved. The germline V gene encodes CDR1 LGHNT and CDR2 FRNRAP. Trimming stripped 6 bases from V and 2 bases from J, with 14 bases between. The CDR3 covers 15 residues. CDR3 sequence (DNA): TGTGCTAGTGGCCCTTCTTTCGGCACCTACAATGAGCAGTTCTTC. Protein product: CASGPSFGTYNEQFF.

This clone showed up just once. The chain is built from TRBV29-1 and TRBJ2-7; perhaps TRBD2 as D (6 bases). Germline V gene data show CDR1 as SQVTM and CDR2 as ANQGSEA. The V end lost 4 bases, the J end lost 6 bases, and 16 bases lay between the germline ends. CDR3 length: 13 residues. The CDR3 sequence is CSVVLLGRFEQYF. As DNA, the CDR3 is TGCAGCGTTGTTCTCCTCGGGAGATTCGAGCAGTACTTC.

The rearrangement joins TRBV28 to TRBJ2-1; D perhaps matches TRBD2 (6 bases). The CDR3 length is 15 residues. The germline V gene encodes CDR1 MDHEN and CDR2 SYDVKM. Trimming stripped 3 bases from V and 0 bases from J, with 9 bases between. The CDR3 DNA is TGTGCCAGCAGTTTGGGACTTGACTCCTACAATGAGCAGTTCTTC. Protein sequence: CASSLGLDSYNEQFF.

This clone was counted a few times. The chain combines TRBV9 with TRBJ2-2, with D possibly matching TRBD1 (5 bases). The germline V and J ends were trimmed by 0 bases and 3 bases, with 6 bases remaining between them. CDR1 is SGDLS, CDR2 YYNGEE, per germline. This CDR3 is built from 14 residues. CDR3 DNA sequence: TGTGCCAGCAGCGTAGAGACAGACACCGGGGAGCTGTTTTTT. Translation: CASSVETDTGELFF. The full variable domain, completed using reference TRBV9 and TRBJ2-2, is DSGVTQTPKHLITATGQRVTLRCSPRSGDLSVYWYQQSLDQGLQFLIQYYNGEERAKGNILERFSAQQFPDLHSELNLSSLELGDSALYFCASSVETDTGELFFGEGSRLTVL.

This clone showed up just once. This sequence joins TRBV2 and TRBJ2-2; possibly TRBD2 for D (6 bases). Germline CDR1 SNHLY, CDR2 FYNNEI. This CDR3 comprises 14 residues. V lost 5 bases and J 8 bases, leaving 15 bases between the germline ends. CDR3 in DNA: TGTGCCAGCAGTCCCATACTAGCAGCAGGGGAGCTGTTTTTT. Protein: CASSPILAAGELFF.